The clone carrying this T cell receptor beta chain appeared a few times. Its antigen is not identified. V dropped 10 bases and J dropped 4 bases, with 8 bases sitting between them. The CDR3 loop spans 12 amino acids. The germline V gene has CDR1 LNHDA and CDR2 SQIVND (reference sequence). These data are taken from a study of T cells in Graves' hyperthyroidism and ophthalmopathy. General study points: Ophthalmopathy was identified by the model a median approximately six months ahead of onset.

Each diagnosis drew on symptoms, thyroxine, TRAb, thyroid ultrasound and orbital computed tomography findings. Amplification targeted TCR beta CDR3 regions from RNA transcripts. In the first-round RT-PCR of the TCR CDR3, the HTBI primer set was used. From the multiplex PCR reads, TCRdb called clonotypes with MiXCR, one entry per CDR3 protein. The table includes roughly 660,000 distinct CDR3 sequences, roughly 17% detected once. Source material: blood. V is TRBV19 and J is TRBJ2-6; D gene ambiguous. The origin of this receptor is a man aged 50 or older with Graves' hyperthyroidism. CDR3 sequence (DNA): TGTGCCACCACCTCCGGGGCCAACGTCCTGACTTTC. Translating gives CATTSGANVLTF.